The clone carrying this T cell receptor (beta chain) has ten or more counts. The data were taken from a study of tumor and adjacent non-tumor tissue in lung cancer. Three rounds of nested PCR, following a modified ARM-PCR protocol, produced the TCRbeta library. TCRdb independently ran MiXCR on the multiplex PCR reads; one entry per CDR3 protein. The table lists tens of thousands of distinct CDR3 sequences, around 60% of them singletons, with about 30% in the top ten. RNA was extracted from bulk tissue without any cell sorting. The normal lung tissue was taken more than 3 cm from the tumor edge. The germline V gene has CDR1 SGHVS and CDR2 FQNEAQ. V was trimmed by 6 bases and J by 6 bases, leaving 14 bases between them. The CDR3 loop spans 14 amino acids.

The specimen sequenced was distant non-tumor lung tissue. This TCR was recovered from a woman aged 70-85 years with non-small cell lung cancer. The gene calls are TRBV7-8 and TRBJ2-2, with no clear D. The CDR3 loop reads CASSRGRASGELFF. In DNA, the CDR3 is TGTGCCAGCAGTCGAGGCCGGGCGTCCGGGGAGCTGTTTTTT.